The rows below give T cell receptor beta chains drawn from one sample of a study of shared clonotypes between healthy human individuals. Clones were sequenced by immunoSEQ multiplex PCR, and TCRdb holds only the in-frame ones, with some missing. The repertoire consists of approximately 2,000,000 clones, with just over 90% occurring once and the leading ten covering more than 1.5%. Specimen: naive CD8+ T cells from PBMCs. Receptor source: a man between 18 and 29 years old in good health. Some clones in this sample may be carry-over from other donors' samples. CDR3s include the opening cysteine and the closing phenylalanine or tryptophan. The order of the fields is clone size, D gene, J gene, V gene, CDR3 protein, CDR3 DNA. The D gene is left open where the match is weak. Rows give clone size only sometimes, using once, few, many, or a class for an expanded clone.

abundance: -
d_gene: -
j_gene: TRBJ2-5
v_gene: TRBV7-9
CDR3aa: CASSASEVETQYF
CDR3nt: TGTGCCAGCAGCGCAAGTGAGGTGGAGACCCAGTACTTC

abundance: once
d_gene: -
j_gene: TRBJ1-1
v_gene: TRBV6-4
CDR3aa: CASSERGGGTEAFF
CDR3nt: TGTGCCAGCAGTGAAAGAGGGGGAGGGACTGAAGCTTTCTTT

abundance: -
d_gene: -
j_gene: TRBJ1-1
v_gene: TRBV6-6
CDR3aa: CASTANTEAFF
CDR3nt: TGTGCCAGCACAGCGAACACTGAAGCTTTCTTT

abundance: -
d_gene: -
j_gene: TRBJ2-1
v_gene: TRBV2
CDR3aa: CASSERSLSSYNEQFF
CDR3nt: TGTGCCAGCAGTGAAAGAAGCCTAAGCTCCTACAATGAGCAGTTCTTC

abundance: -
d_gene: TRBD1
j_gene: TRBJ2-3
v_gene: TRBV9
CDR3aa: CASSVGGAGGWTDTQYF
CDR3nt: TGTGCCAGCAGCGTAGGTGGGGCAGGGGGTTGGACAGATACGCAGTATTTT

abundance: -
d_gene: -
j_gene: TRBJ1-5
v_gene: TRBV27
CDR3aa: CASSLTGFSNQPQHF
CDR3nt: TGTGCCAGCAGTTTAACCGGGTTTAGCAATCAGCCCCAGCATTTT

abundance: -
d_gene: -
j_gene: TRBJ1-1
v_gene: TRBV6-5
CDR3aa: CASSRTVGTEAFF
CDR3nt: TGTGCCAGCAGCCGGACGGTGGGAACTGAAGCTTTCTTT

abundance: few
d_gene: -
j_gene: TRBJ2-1
v_gene: TRBV10-3
CDR3aa: CAISNQTKVDEQFF
CDR3nt: TGTGCCATCAGCAACCAGACGAAGGTCGATGAGCAGTTCTTC

abundance: -
d_gene: TRBD1
j_gene: TRBJ2-7
v_gene: TRBV2
CDR3aa: CASVGQGPHEQYF
CDR3nt: TGTGCCAGTGTCGGACAGGGGCCCCACGAGCAGTACTTC

abundance: -
d_gene: TRBD2
j_gene: TRBJ2-7
v_gene: TRBV7-9
CDR3aa: CASRPRGEGYEQYF
CDR3nt: TGTGCCAGCAGACCAAGAGGGGAGGGCTACGAGCAGTACTTC

abundance: -
d_gene: -
j_gene: TRBJ2-7
v_gene: TRBV27
CDR3aa: CASSLSPGSGYYEQYF
CDR3nt: TGTGCCAGCAGTTTATCTCCGGGTAGCGGCTACTACGAGCAGTACTTC

abundance: -
d_gene: -
j_gene: TRBJ1-1
v_gene: TRBV18
CDR3aa: CASSERQAMNTEAFF
CDR3nt: TGTGCCAGCTCAGAGCGGCAGGCCATGAACACTGAAGCTTTCTTT

abundance: -
d_gene: -
j_gene: TRBJ2-7
v_gene: TRBV7-6
CDR3aa: CASSRGLSYEQYF
CDR3nt: TGTGCCAGCAGCCGCGGACTATCCTACGAGCAGTACTTC

abundance: -
d_gene: TRBD1
j_gene: TRBJ2-3
v_gene: TRBV19
CDR3aa: CASSIRTGPTTDTQYF
CDR3nt: TGTGCCAGTAGTATTAGGACAGGACCCACCACAGATACGCAGTATTTT

abundance: -
d_gene: TRBD1
j_gene: TRBJ1-2
v_gene: TRBV18
CDR3aa: CASSPPGTASYGYTF
CDR3nt: TGTGCCAGCTCACCACCCGGGACAGCCTCCTATGGCTACACCTTC

abundance: -
d_gene: TRBD1
j_gene: TRBJ2-7
v_gene: TRBV5-8
CDR3aa: CASSLGVTGVGEQYF
CDR3nt: TGTGCCAGCAGCTTGGGGGTTACAGGGGTCGGCGAGCAGTACTTC

abundance: once
d_gene: -
j_gene: TRBJ2-2
v_gene: TRBV19
CDR3aa: CASSIRSRAGELFF
CDR3nt: TGTGCCAGTAGTATCAGGTCTCGGGCCGGGGAGCTGTTTTTT

abundance: -
d_gene: TRBD1
j_gene: TRBJ2-1
v_gene: TRBV27
CDR3aa: CATTETGAYNEQFF
CDR3nt: TGTGCCACCACCGAGACAGGGGCCTACAATGAGCAGTTCTTC

abundance: few
d_gene: -
j_gene: TRBJ1-1
v_gene: TRBV6-5
CDR3aa: CASSYSEGNTEAFF
CDR3nt: TGTGCCAGCAGTTACTCTGAGGGGAACACTGAAGCTTTCTTT

abundance: once
d_gene: TRBD1
j_gene: TRBJ1-4
v_gene: TRBV4-2
CDR3aa: CASSQARTGPLFF
CDR3nt: TGTGCCAGCAGCCAAGCCCGGACAGGGCCACTGTTTTTT

abundance: -
d_gene: -
j_gene: TRBJ2-7
v_gene: TRBV28
CDR3aa: CASSFEGHEQYF
CDR3nt: TGTGCCAGCAGTTTCGAGGGGCACGAGCAGTACTTC